What follows are 17 T cell receptor beta chains derived from one specimen sequenced in a study of blood T cell repertoires in COVID-19 (dated by TCRdb to the early 2020s). Library preparation employed the immunoSEQ multiplex PCR assay. This is the immuneACCESS table as TCRdb keeps it, with only in-frame sequences that have V and J called. A part of the clones is gone; compared with another copy, unresolved V genes explain less than half, and the rest is unexplained. The table for this sample lists 200,000 or so clones; 84% of them were counted only once. The ten largest make up 4% to 6% of the sample. The sample taken for sequencing was peripheral blood. Receptor source: a woman aged 60 to 75 who had recovered from COVID-19.

This clone occurred once. The rearrangement links TRBV19 to TRBJ1-4, with 9 nucleotides matching TRBD1. Germline V gene lookup returns CDR1 LNHDA and CDR2 SQIVND (reference sequence). The CDR3 is made up of 14 amino acids. V gave up 4 bases and J gave up 7 bases; unmatched junction bases: 4. The CDR3 loop reads CASSKTGGLEKLFF. The CDR3 nucleotides read TGTGCCAGTAGTAAGACAGGGGGTCTTGAAAAACTGTTTTTT.

The gene calls are TRBV19 and TRBJ1-5; possibly TRBD1 for D (5 bases). V was cut by 8 bases and J by 6 bases, with 11 bases left in between. The germline gives CDR1 LNHDA, CDR2 SQIVND (reference sequence). This CDR3 spans 12 amino acids. CDR3 loop: CASRRGFQPQHF. The CDR3 DNA reads TGTGCCAGTCGGAGGGGATTTCAGCCCCAGCATTTT.

The chain couples TRBV7-8 to TRBJ1-6; D ambiguous. The CDR3 sequence is 12 residues long. V gave up 4 bases and J gave up 9 bases, with 7 bases separating them. Germline assignment: CDR1 SGHVS and CDR2 FQNEAQ. CDR3 in DNA: TGTGCCAGCAGCTCTCTTCTTTCACCCCTCCACTTT. Translated, it gives CASSSLLSPLHF.

The chain uses TRBV6-5 and TRBJ1-2; D unclear. V was pared by 7 bases and J by 7 bases, with 13 bases between. The CDR3 is 12 residues long. The germline CDR1 and CDR2 sequences are MNHEY and SVGAGI. Here the CDR3 reads CASITGSGGYTF. The CDR3 bases are TGTGCCAGCATCACGGGGTCGGGTGGCTACACCTTC.

This clone has a handful of counts. J is TRBJ1-1 and V is TRBV10-1; no clear D gene. Germline lookup yields CDR1 WNHNN and CDR2 SYGVQD (reference sequence). The V and J ends lost 3 bases and 1 base respectively, with 6 bases between them. CDR3 size: 13 residues. CDR3 coding DNA: TGCGCCAGCAGTGAACAGCCGAACACTGAAGCTTTCTTT. This gives the protein CASSEQPNTEAFF.

The chain employs TRBV6-5 and TRBJ1-2, with 8 bases that match TRBD1. Germline CDR1 is MNHEY and CDR2 is SVGAGI. The CDR3 length is 13 residues. V lost 6 bases to trimming and J lost 3 bases; unmatched junction nucleotides: 3. This CDR3 is CASSPQGDYGYTF. The CDR3 DNA reads as TGTGCCAGCAGCCCACAGGGGGACTATGGCTACACCTTC.

This sequence joins TRBV3-1 (or the pseudogene TRBV3-2) and TRBJ1-1, with 8 bases aligning to TRBD1. CDR3 length: 15 amino acids. V lost 4 bases and J lost 3; bases outside the gene matches: 7. Per germline, CDR1 LGHDT and CDR2 YNNKEL (reference sequence). The CDR3 nucleotides are TGTGCCAGCAGCCTAGGACAGGGCGAGGACACTGAAGCTTTCTTT. Its translation: CASSLGQGEDTEAFF.

Only one count was recorded for this clone. The chain combines TRBV7-6 with TRBJ2-5; D is unresolved. Trimming removed 5 bases from V and 1 base from J, with 5 bases in between. The germline CDR1 and CDR2 sequences are SGHVS and FNYEAQ. The CDR3 covers 12 residues. The chain's CDR3 is CASSPIQETQYF. CDR3 nucleotide sequence: TGTGCCAGCAGCCCCATCCAAGAGACCCAGTACTTC.

This chain joins TRBV5-1 and TRBJ2-6, with D maybe TRBD1 (6 bases). CDR1 SGHRS and CDR2 YFSETQ come from the germline V gene. The V and J ends lost 1 base and 3 bases respectively, with 8 bases between them. The CDR3 contains 15 residues. The CDR3 DNA follows: TGCGCCAGCAGCTTGCAAGGGGGTGGGGCCAACGTCCTGACTTTC. Its translation is CASSLQGGGANVLTF.

The V and J genes are TRBV20-1 and TRBJ2-1, with a tentative D call TRBD2 (7 bases). The CDR3 contains 16 residues. V was clipped by 3 bases and J by 0 bases, with 15 bases between them. Germline V gene lookup returns CDR1 DFQATT and CDR2 SNEGSKA (reference sequence). The CDR3 DNA is TGCAGTGCTAGTGTCAGGGGAGGGGGCTCCTACAATGAGCAGTTCTTC. Translating gives CSASVRGGGSYNEQFF.

The chain joins TRBV27 to TRBJ2-6, with 8 nucleotides matching TRBD1. With V trimmed by 6 bases and J by 2 bases, 6 bases remained unmatched. Germline assignment: CDR1 MNHEY and CDR2 SMNVEV (reference sequence). The CDR3 contains 16 residues. In DNA form, the CDR3 reads TGTGCCAGCAGGCCCCAGGGGGCGGCTGGGGCCAACGTCCTGACTTTC. Translating gives CASRPQGAAGANVLTF.

The J gene is TRBJ2-1, the V gene TRBV5-1; D is ambiguous. V gave up 0 bases and J gave up 3 bases, with 16 bases separating them. Looked up from germline, CDR1 is SGHRS and CDR2 is YFSETQ. CDR3 length equals 17 residues. The CDR3 spells CASSLGLTYGIYNEQFF. DNA for the CDR3: TGCGCCAGCAGCTTGGGTCTGACATATGGAATCTACAATGAGCAGTTCTTC.

J is TRBJ1-1 and V is TRBV9; 9 positions match TRBD1. The V and J ends lost 2 bases and 1 base, in that order; junction bases with no gene match: 3. CDR3 length: 15 residues. Germline assignment: CDR1 SGDLS and CDR2 YYNGEE. The CDR3 here is CASSVGDRANTEAFF. DNA for the CDR3: TGTGCCAGCAGCGTTGGGGACAGGGCGAACACTGAAGCTTTCTTT.

The chain joins TRBV5-4 to TRBJ2-7; 9 bases agree with TRBD2. This CDR3 has 16 residues. Germline V gene lookup returns CDR1 SGHNT and CDR2 YYREEE (reference sequence). The V segment lost 0 bases and the J segment 0 bases; nucleotides outside the gene matches: 4. For the CDR3, the DNA is TGTGCCAGCAGCTTGGAAGGTAGCGGGGGCTCCTACGAGCAGTACTTC. It yields the protein CASSLEGSGGSYEQYF.

The chain uses TRBV6-5 and TRBJ1-3, with D unresolved. CDR1 is MNHEY, CDR2 SVGAGI, per germline. Between the trimmed V and J ends, which lost 6 bases and 4 bases, there was a span of 16 bases. There are 15 residues in the CDR3. CDR3 residues: CASSTGRVSGNTIYF. DNA for the CDR3: TGTGCCAGCAGCACGGGGAGGGTTTCGGGAAACACCATATATTTT.

The chain employs TRBV20-1 and TRBJ1-2, with 11 positions matching TRBD1. Germline-derived CDR1 and CDR2 are DFQATT and SNEGSKA (reference sequence). Trimming cost V 7 bases and J 7 bases; bases outside gene matches: 2. This CDR3 spans 11 amino acids. The CDR3 DNA reads as TGCAGTGGGGACAGGGGGACTGGCTACACCTTC. Translating gives CSGDRGTGYTF.

This clone was seen only a few times. The chain couples TRBV11-1 to TRBJ1-2; possibly TRBD1 for D (6 bases). Trimming left V 2 bases short and J 6 bases short, with 7 bases between. Germline CDR1 and CDR2: SGHAT and FQDESV (reference sequence). This CDR3 is built from 12 residues. In DNA form, the CDR3 reads TGTGCCAGCAGCTTAAGGGGGAATGGCTACACCTTC. It translates to CASSLRGNGYTF.